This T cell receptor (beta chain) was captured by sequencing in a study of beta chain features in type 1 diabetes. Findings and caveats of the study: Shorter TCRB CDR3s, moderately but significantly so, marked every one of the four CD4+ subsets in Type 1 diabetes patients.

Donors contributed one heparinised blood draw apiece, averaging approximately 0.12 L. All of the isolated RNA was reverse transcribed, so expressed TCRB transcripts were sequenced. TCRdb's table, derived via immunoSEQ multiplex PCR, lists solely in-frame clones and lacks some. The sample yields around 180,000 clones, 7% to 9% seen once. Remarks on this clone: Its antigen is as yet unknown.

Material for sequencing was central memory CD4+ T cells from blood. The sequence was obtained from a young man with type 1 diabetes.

The CDR3 DNA sequence: TGTGCCAGCAGTGTACACTACGAGCAGTACTTC. This encodes CASSVHYEQYF. The rearrangement joins TRBV2 to TRBJ2-7; D ambiguous. The CDR3 loop spans 11 amino acids. Germline CDR1 SNHLY, CDR2 FYNNEI. V lost 4 bases to trimming and J lost 3 bases, with 4 bases between them.